This is a list of T cell receptor beta chains from one sample in a study of blood T cell repertoires in COVID-19. Generated by immunoSEQ multiplex PCR, the TCRdb table keeps only in-frame clones and is missing some. The table includes about 190,000 clones, around 82% detected once. The specimen sequenced was peripheral blood. The receptors originated from a man aged 50-59 years with active or convalescent COVID-19. Each CDR3 is given with its conserved first and last residue. A D gene is named only where the DNA matches it firmly. Clone size is given for some rows only: seen once, a few or many times, or a class if the clone is expanded.

>TRBD1|TRBV30|few|TRBJ1-5
TGTGCCTGGAGTGGGGACAGGGGAGGAGGAAATCAGCCCCAGCATTTT
CAWSGDRGGGNQPQHF
>.|TRBV27|once|TRBJ1-5
TGTGCCAGCAGTTCCTCACAGGTCGCCCCCTTTAATCAGCCCCAGCATTTT
CASSSSQVAPFNQPQHF
>TRBD1|TRBV10-2|.|TRBJ1-2
TGCGCCAGCATGGCAGGGGGCGGCTTTGGCTACACCTTC
CASMAGGGFGYTF
>.|TRBV5-4|.|TRBJ2-4
TGTGCCAGCAGCTTGGATACCACAGGGTTGAACATTCAGTACTTC
CASSLDTTGLNIQYF
>TRBD1|TRBV10-2|.|TRBJ1-1
TGCGCCAGCAGCGAACAGGGGGCGCGGACTGAAGCTTTCTTT
CASSEQGARTEAFF
>TRBD1|TRBV6-6|.|TRBJ1-4
TGTGCCAGCAGGCCGGGACAGCTAAATGAAAAACTGTTTTTT
CASRPGQLNEKLFF
>.|TRBV12-3/TRBV12-4|.|TRBJ2-7
TGTGCCAGCAGAAAAGACACCTACGAGCAGTACTTC
CASRKDTYEQYF
>.|TRBV6-4|.|TRBJ2-7
TGTGCCAGCAGTGAACTAATCTCCTACGAGCAGTACTTC
CASSELISYEQYF
>.|TRBV11-2|few|TRBJ1-2
TGTGCCAGCAGCACCCCAAGGATGCGGGGAGCAGGAAGAACCTACACCTTC
CASSTPRMRGAGRTYTF
>.|TRBV15|.|TRBJ1-1
TGTGCCACCGCCAGAGGGGGGGGGATCGGTGGCACTGAAGCTTTCTTT
CATARGGGIGGTEAFF
>TRBD1|TRBV5-1|.|TRBJ2-7
TGCGCCAGCACCCATGGACAGGGGGCGTACGAGCAGTACTTC
CASTHGQGAYEQYF
>TRBD1|TRBV4-1|.|TRBJ2-7
TGCGCCAGCAGCCGGGACAGCTCCTACGAGCAGTACTTC
CASSRDSSYEQYF
>TRBD1|TRBV4-1|few|TRBJ2-7
TGCGCCAGCAGCCAAGATTCCCGGCCAGGGGGCAAGTACGAGCAGTACTTC
CASSQDSRPGGKYEQYF
>.|TRBV6-5|.|TRBJ1-2
TGTGCCAGCAGTTACCTTATTGGGGCAGGTGGCTACACCTTC
CASSYLIGAGGYTF
>.|TRBV7-2|.|TRBJ1-1
TGTGCCAGCAGCCCAGAAGGGTCAGAGGGCAACTACGCTGAAGCTTTCTTT
CASSPEGSEGNYAEAFF
>.|TRBV2|.|TRBJ2-7
TGTGCCAGCAGTGGACAGATCTACGAGCAGTACTTC
CASSGQIYEQYF
>TRBD2|TRBV2|.|TRBJ2-1
TGTGCCAGCACCCCCGAGCGGGGGGGGGCCGGCGGTGGGCAGTTCTTC
CASTPERGGAGGGQFF
>TRBD2|TRBV30|.|TRBJ2-7
TGTGCCTGCGGGACTAGCGGGAGTTACGAGCAGTACTTC
CACGTSGSYEQYF
>.|TRBV6-6|.|TRBJ1-4
TGTGCCAGCAGACCTCCAGCAACTAATGAAAAACTGTTTTTT
CASRPPATNEKLFF
>.|TRBV7-9|.|TRBJ1-4
TGTGCCAGCAGCCCCTACAGCTCAACTAATGAAAAACTGTTTTTT
CASSPYSSTNEKLFF
>TRBD2|TRBV19|.|TRBJ2-5
TGTGCCAGTAGCGGGGCTAGCGGGTCCCCTAGGGAGACCCAGTACTTC
CASSGASGSPRETQYF
>.|TRBV29-1|.|TRBJ2-3
TGCAGCGTTGCGGCGGACTACACAGATACGCAGTATTTT
CSVAADYTDTQYF
>TRBD1|TRBV27|few|TRBJ2-2
TGTGCCAGCAGTCCCAGGGGGTGGGAGAGGAACACCGGGGAGCTGTTTTTT
CASSPRGWERNTGELFF
>.|TRBV4-3|.|TRBJ1-2
TGCGCCAGCAGCCAACACTTGGAGCCCGGTTTTGGCTATGGCTACACCTTC
CASSQHLEPGFGYGYTF
>.|TRBV19|.|TRBJ2-7
TGTGCCAGTAGTATACGGGCTAGCCGGAGCTCCTACGAGCAGTACTTC
CASSIRASRSSYEQYF
>TRBD2|TRBV27|few|TRBJ2-1
TGTGCCAGCAGTTTGTCTAGCGGGAGGAAAAAGTTCTTC
CASSLSSGRKKFF
>.|TRBV11-2|few|TRBJ2-3
TGTGCCAGCAGCCCCGGGGTTAGGGCCCCTAGCACAGATACGCAGTATTTT
CASSPGVRAPSTDTQYF
>.|TRBV5-6|.|TRBJ2-7
TGTGCCAGCAGCAACCGGGGGGCCCTCTTAGTCGAGCAGTACTTC
CASSNRGALLVEQYF
>TRBD1|TRBV11-2|.|TRBJ2-3
TGTGCCAGCAGCTTAATATCAGGGGGCGTCCCGGATACGCAGTATTTT
CASSLISGGVPDTQYF
>.|TRBV2|few|TRBJ2-3
TGTGCCAGCACCCGGTGGGGGGCAGATACGCAGTATTTT
CASTRWGADTQYF
>.|TRBV30|.|TRBJ2-7
TGTGCCTGGAGTGTAACCAGGGGTATGAACGAGCAGTACTTC
CAWSVTRGMNEQYF
>TRBD1|TRBV19|.|TRBJ1-2
TGTGCCAGCCTCAATCGGGACAGGGGACGGGCTAACTATGGCTACACCTTC
CASLNRDRGRANYGYTF
>.|TRBV20-1|.|TRBJ2-2
TGCAGTGCTAGTTCGGGAGAGTCGAACACCGGGGAGCTGTTTTTT
CSASSGESNTGELFF
>TRBD1|TRBV10-3|.|TRBJ1-1
TGTGCCATCAGCGACAGGGGGGGAAACACTGAAGCTTTCTTT
CAISDRGGNTEAFF
>TRBD1|TRBV28|.|TRBJ1-5
TGTGCCAGCAGCACACCGGGACAGGGGTCTAGTCAGCCCCAGCATTTT
CASSTPGQGSSQPQHF
>.|TRBV21-1|many|TRBJ1-2
TGTGCCAGCAGCAAAGTCGGAGGGTCACAGTCTCTCCCTTTCTATGGCTACACCTTC
CASSKVGGSQSLPFYGYTF
>.|TRBV7-9|.|TRBJ1-3
TGTGCCAGCTCCCTCCCCCGTTTCTCTGGAAACACCATATATTTT
CASSLPRFSGNTIYF
>.|TRBV7-6|.|TRBJ2-1
TGTGCCAGCAGCTTCTTTTCTGGGAGGGGGGACAATGAGCAGTTCTTC
CASSFFSGRGDNEQFF
>.|TRBV19|.|TRBJ1-6
TGTGCCAGTAGTATAGCCACAGGCCAGAATTCACCCCTCCACTTT
CASSIATGQNSPLHF
>.|TRBV6-5|.|TRBJ2-6
TGTGCCAGCCGGGGATCCGGGGCCAACGTCCTGACTTTC
CASRGSGANVLTF
>.|TRBV6-2/TRBV6-3|.|TRBJ1-1
TGTGCCAGCAGTTCCGATCGACGGAGTTCAAAAGCTTTCTTT
CASSSDRRSSKAFF
>.|TRBV7-3|.|TRBJ2-1
TGTGCCAGCAGCTTAGGGCAGGGTCTAAGCTCCTACAATGAGCAGTTCTTC
CASSLGQGLSSYNEQFF
>.|TRBV20-1|.|TRBJ2-7
TGCAGTGCCAAGAAGAGCTACGAGCAGTACTTC
CSAKKSYEQYF
>TRBD1|TRBV6-5|.|TRBJ1-2
TGTGCCAGCAGACAGGGGGCGGGGTATGGCTACACCTTC
CASRQGAGYGYTF
>.|TRBV9|.|TRBJ1-6
TGTGCCAGCAGCGTGGAAGGGGGAAGAGGGGGACCCCTCCACTTT
CASSVEGGRGGPLHF
>.|TRBV10-3|.|TRBJ2-1
TGTGCCATCAGTGAGGCGGGGGAGGGGGTAGAGCAGTTCTTC
CAISEAGEGVEQFF
>.|TRBV18|.|TRBJ2-5
TGTGCCAGCTCCAGTTCGGAGGAGACCCAGTACTTC
CASSSSEETQYF
>TRBD2|TRBV9|.|TRBJ2-5
TGTGCCAGCAGCGTAGCGGGGGGGAGTCCTATGGGGTCCCAAGAGACCCAGTACTTC
CASSVAGGSPMGSQETQYF
>.|TRBV5-5|once|TRBJ1-5
TGTGCCAGCAGCCCAGGGCAGGGCAATCAGCCCCAGCATTTT
CASSPGQGNQPQHF
>.|TRBV12-2|.|TRBJ1-1
TGTGCAAGTCGCTTAGACAGGGGCTTGAACACTGAAGCTTTCTTT
CASRLDRGLNTEAFF
>.|TRBV6-5|once|TRBJ1-1
TGTGCCAGCAGTTCTACAGGGATGGTTGTAAACACTGAAGCTTTCTTT
CASSSTGMVVNTEAFF
>.|TRBV30|.|TRBJ1-1
TGTGCCTGGAGTAGGTGGGGCAGTACGAACACTGAAGCTTTCTTT
CAWSRWGSTNTEAFF
>TRBD1|TRBV6-2/TRBV6-3|.|TRBJ1-1
TGTGCCAGCAGTTCGGGACAGGGGGACACTGAAGCTTTCTTT
CASSSGQGDTEAFF
>.|TRBV6-2/TRBV6-3|.|TRBJ2-1
TGTGCCAGCAGTGCGGACAGCGGTTCTGAGCAGTTCTTC
CASSADSGSEQFF
>.|TRBV28|.|TRBJ2-1
TGTGCCAGCAGCCCAAACGGTGGTTTGAAGCAGTTCTTC
CASSPNGGLKQFF
>.|TRBV19|.|TRBJ2-1
TGTGCCAGTAGTATGGGTGGTTGGGGGCCAGAGTACAATGAGCAGTTCTTC
CASSMGGWGPEYNEQFF